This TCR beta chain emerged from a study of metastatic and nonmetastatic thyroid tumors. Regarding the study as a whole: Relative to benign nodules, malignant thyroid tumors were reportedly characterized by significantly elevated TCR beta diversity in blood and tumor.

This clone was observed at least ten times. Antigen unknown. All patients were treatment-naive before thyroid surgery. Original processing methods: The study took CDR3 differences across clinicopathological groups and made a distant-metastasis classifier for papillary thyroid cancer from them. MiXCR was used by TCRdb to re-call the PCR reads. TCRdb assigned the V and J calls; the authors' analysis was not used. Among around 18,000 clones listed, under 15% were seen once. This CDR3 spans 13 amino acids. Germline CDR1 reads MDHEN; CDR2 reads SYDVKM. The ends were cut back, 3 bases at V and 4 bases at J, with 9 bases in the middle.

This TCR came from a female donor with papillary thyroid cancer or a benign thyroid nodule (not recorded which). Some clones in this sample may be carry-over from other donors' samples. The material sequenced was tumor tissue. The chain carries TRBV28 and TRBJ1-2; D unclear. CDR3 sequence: CASSFRQLYGYTF. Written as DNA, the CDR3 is TGTGCCAGCAGTTTTCGGCAGCTCTATGGCTACACCTTC.